The 29 T cell receptor beta chains below come from one sample, sequenced in a study of T-cell reconstitution after alpha-beta-depleted transplantation in children (dated by TCRdb to between 2015 and 2016). The sample's treatment or condition label, in plain terms: allogeneic hematopoietic cell transplantation with graft depleted of TCRalphabeta T cells and CD19 B cells. The library was prepared using PCR. Sequencing relied on an Illumina HiSeq 2500. TCR libraries were prepared with molecular barcoding, using unique molecular identifiers to normalize TCRbeta repertoire quantification. TCRdb itself trimmed the public reads at Q25 with fastp, ran MiXCR and retained productive beta chains. Each entry merges the rows of one CDR3 protein and shows their most common DNA and genes. The sample records some 220,000 distinct CDR3 sequences, roughly a tenth of which are singletons. Roughly 28% of the sample goes to the ten largest clones.

Specimen: PBMCs, collected before TCRalphabeta/CD19-depleted stem cell transplant. The source of these receptors is a child under two years old with acute myeloid leukemia, due to receive a stem cell transplant.

This clonotype showed up many times. The chain couples TRBV7-2 to TRBJ2-7; 8 nucleotides match TRBD1. J gave up 1 base and V 5 bases, and 7 bases lay outside the gene matches. The CDR3 sequence is 15 residues long. Germline values: CDR1 SGHTA, CDR2 FQGNSA. The CDR3 sequence is CASSPRTGTSYEQYF. The CDR3 DNA is TGTGCCAGCAGCCCCCGGACAGGGACGTCCTACGAGCAGTACTTC.

The chain combines TRBV28 with TRBJ2-2; D remains ambiguous. The CDR3 sequence is 11 residues long. Germline V gives CDR1 MDHEN, CDR2 SYDVKM. Trimming took off 6 bases at V and 9 bases at J, with 8 bases between the two ends. CDR3 in amino acids: CASSTPRELFF. The CDR3 DNA sequence: TGTGCCAGCAGCACCCCTCGGGAGCTGTTTTTT.

This clonotype came up a few times. This chain uses TRBV20-1 with TRBJ2-7; no clear D gene. The V and J ends lost 2 bases and 2 bases respectively, with 13 bases between them. The CDR3 runs to 14 residues. Looked up from germline, CDR1 is DFQATT and CDR2 is SNEGSKA (reference sequence). The CDR3 region is CSARSQPPAYEQYF. CDR3 in DNA: TGCAGTGCTAGATCACAGCCCCCAGCCTACGAGCAGTACTTC.

This clonotype has ten or more counts. This chain connects TRBV2 to TRBJ1-4, with TRBD1 identical over 7 bases. There are 14 residues in the CDR3. Germline V gene sequence: CDR1 SNHLY, CDR2 FYNNEI. V shed 5 bases and J 5 bases; nucleotides not matched to a gene: 5. CDR3 coding DNA: TGTGCCAGCAGTCCGGACAGGTCCAATGAAAAACTGTTTTTT. Translated, it gives CASSPDRSNEKLFF. The variable domain in full, completed from reference TRBV2 and TRBJ1-4, reads EPEVTQTPSHQVTQMGQEVILRCVPISNHLYFYWYRQILGQKVEFLVSFYNNEISEKSEIFDDQFSVERPDGSNFTLKIRSTKLEDSAMYFCASSPDRSNEKLFFGSGTQLSVL.

This clonotype was seen many times. The chain couples TRBV6-1 to TRBJ2-1; D ambiguous. Germline assignment: CDR1 MNHNS and CDR2 SASEGT. V was cut by 6 bases and J by 5 bases, with 20 bases left in between. The CDR3 is 16 residues long. The CDR3 DNA sequence: TGTGCCAGCAGCAGAACCGCCTCCGTGGTCAACAATGAGCAGTTCTTC. This gives the protein CASSRTASVVNNEQFF.

This clonotype occurred many times. The chain is built from TRBV15 and TRBJ1-5; D is ambiguous. CDR3 length equals 14 residues. Germline V lookup: CDR1 LNHNV, CDR2 YYDKDF (reference sequence). V gave up 0 bases and J gave up 2 bases, with 5 bases separating them. The CDR3 is CATSRDFGNQPQHF. CDR3 DNA sequence: TGTGCCACCAGCAGAGATTTCGGCAATCAGCCCCAGCATTTT.

This clonotype has a count of ten or more. J is TRBJ1-5 and V is TRBV29-1, with 7 nucleotides matching TRBD1. The CDR3 loop spans 13 amino acids. Germline values: CDR1 SQVTM, CDR2 ANQGSEA. V was pared by 4 bases and J by 3 bases, with 3 bases of the junction left unmatched. CDR3 nucleotides: TGCAGCGTTGGGACAGGCCTCAATCAGCCCCAGCATTTT. This translates into CSVGTGLNQPQHF. The full variable domain, in which reference TRBV29-1 and TRBJ1-5 provide the parts outside the CDR3, is SAVISQKPSRDICQRGTSLTIQCQVDSQVTMMFWYRQQPGQSLTLIATANQGSEATYESGFVIDKFPISRPNLTFSTLTVSNMSPEDSSIYLCSVGTGLNQPQHFGDGTRLSIL.

This clonotype was recorded at least ten times. This chain uses TRBV24-1 with TRBJ2-3; 11 nucleotides agree with TRBD2. The junction had 8 bases not matched to a gene; V was cut back by 7 bases and J by 6 bases. The CDR3 length is 15 residues. Germline V gene sequence: CDR1 KGHDR, CDR2 SFDVKD. The CDR3 region is CATSLAGGGRDTQYF. The CDR3 region has the DNA TGTGCCACCAGCCTAGCGGGAGGCGGACGCGATACGCAGTATTTT.

The sample holds a few counts of this clonotype. One end of the junction is discordant with germline, which a read error may explain. This sequence joins TRBV6-2 or TRBV6-3 and TRBJ2-7; D gene unclear. The germline V gene encodes CDR1 MNHEY and CDR2 SVGEGT. The CDR3 length is 12 residues. This CDR3 reads CASSYPILDLFF. CDR3 nucleotide sequence: TGTGCCAGCAGTTACCCCATACTTGACTTATTCTTC.

At least ten counts were recorded for this clonotype. J is TRBJ1-2 and V is TRBV20-1; D call uncertain. The germline gives CDR1 DFQATT, CDR2 SNEGSKA (reference sequence). The CDR3 is 12 residues long. Trimming took 6 bases from V and 8 from J, leaving 16 bases between them. In DNA, the CDR3 is TGCAGTGCCCCCGACCAAAGGAGAGGCTACACCTTC. Residues: CSAPDQRRGYTF.

This clonotype came up many times. This chain uses TRBV5-1 with TRBJ2-2, with D uncertain. The germline V and J ends were trimmed by 5 bases and 0 bases, with 11 bases remaining between them. The CDR3 totals 15 residues. Germline V lookup: CDR1 SGHRS, CDR2 YFSETQ. The CDR3 DNA sequence: TGCGCCAGCAGAATAGCCTCCGCGAACACCGGGGAGCTGTTTTTT. This encodes CASRIASANTGELFF.

This clonotype was seen only a few times. This rearrangement joins TRBV7-9 to TRBJ2-3; D is perhaps TRBD1 (8 bases). The ends were cut back, 0 bases at V and 7 bases at J, with 14 bases in the middle. CDR3 length: 15 amino acids. The germline V gene has CDR1 SEHNR and CDR2 FQNEAQ (reference sequence). The CDR3 DNA follows: TGTGCCAGCAGCTTAGCTGGACAGGGAGGGAATACGCAGTATTTT. This encodes CASSLAGQGGNTQYF.

This clonotype occurred many times. The chain links TRBV7-9 to TRBJ2-2, with 8 bases fitting TRBD2. With V trimmed by 2 bases and J by 4 bases, 9 bases remained unmatched. Per germline, CDR1 SEHNR and CDR2 FQNEAQ (reference sequence). This CDR3 has 17 residues. CDR3 residues: CASSLYGLATSTGELFF. The CDR3 DNA sequence: TGTGCCAGCAGCTTATACGGACTAGCAACTTCCACCGGGGAGCTGTTTTTT. The whole variable domain, filled in from reference TRBV7-9 and TRBJ2-2, reads DTGVSQNPRHKITKRGQNVTFRCDPISEHNRLYWYRQTLGQGPEFLTYFQNEAQLEKSRLLSDRFSAERPKGSFSTLEIQRTEQGDSAMYLCASSLYGLATSTGELFFGEGSRLTVL.

Note on this clonotype: One base away lies a much larger clone, so this may be a sequencing read error. This sequence joins TRBV2 and TRBJ2-6, with D perhaps TRBD2 (7 bases). CDR3 length equals 19 residues. Germline CDR1 is SNHLY and CDR2 is FYNNEI. CDR3 amino acids: CASRTGGAPLFSWANVLTF. CDR3 sequence (DNA): TGTGCCAGCAGGACTGGGGGGGCGCCTCTTTTCTCTTGGGCCAACGTCCTGACTTTC.

This clonotype was recorded at least ten times. The chain carries TRBV5-1 and TRBJ2-7, with D maybe TRBD1 (5 bases). This CDR3 is 13 amino acids long. Trimming left V 0 bases short and J 3 bases short, with 7 bases between. CDR1 is SGHRS and CDR2 is YFSETQ in the germline V gene. This chain's CDR3 is CASSLGQRYEQYF. Here the CDR3 DNA reads TGCGCCAGCAGCTTGGGACAGCGCTACGAGCAGTACTTC.

This clonotype has ten or more counts. In DNA form, the CDR3 reads TGTGCCAGCAGTTACTCGAATTCCGGATATCAGCCCCAGCATTTT. It specifies CASSYSNSGYQPQHF. This chain uses TRBV6-2 or TRBV6-3 with TRBJ1-5; no reliable D call. Germline V gene data show CDR1 as MNHEY and CDR2 as SVGEGT. This CDR3 has 15 amino acids. The V end lost 0 bases, the J end lost 5 bases, and 11 bases lay between the germline ends.

In its sample, this clonotype was seen many times. V usage is TRBV7-9 and J usage is TRBJ2-1; 11 bases align to TRBD2. CDR1 is SEHNR and CDR2 is FQNEAQ in the germline V gene (reference sequence). V shed 4 bases, J shed 7 bases, and the junction held 6 bases outside the gene matches. The CDR3 has 15 residues. CDR3 loop: CASSSLAGVGNEQFF. The DNA of the CDR3 is TGTGCCAGCAGCTCACTAGCGGGAGTTGGTAATGAGCAGTTCTTC.

This clonotype appeared a few times. The chain has TRBV28 and TRBJ2-7; D gene ambiguous. The CDR3 runs to 14 residues. The V end lost 1 base, the J end lost 3 bases, and 10 bases lay between the germline ends. CDR1 and CDR2 (germline): MDHEN, SYDVKM. The CDR3 protein is CASSLLGIGYEQYF. CDR3 DNA: TGTGCCAGCAGTTTATTAGGGATAGGCTACGAGCAGTACTTC.

The table lists this clonotype with many counts. The genes are TRBV12-3 or TRBV12-4 and TRBJ2-2; TRBD1 aligns across 7 bases. Unmatched junction bases numbered 6, after V lost 6 bases and J lost 5 bases. The CDR3 totals 14 residues. This chain's CDR3 is CASRRDSSTGELFF. In nucleotides, the CDR3 is TGTGCCAGCAGACGGGACAGCTCAACCGGGGAGCTGTTTTTT.

This clonotype showed up many times. The gene calls are TRBV18 and TRBJ1-1, with 9 bases fitting TRBD1. Looked up from germline, CDR1 is KGHSH and CDR2 is LQKENI. With V trimmed by 6 bases and J by 6 bases, 8 bases remained unmatched. The CDR3 has 14 residues. CDR3 amino acids: CASSPGQGLAEAFF. The CDR3, as DNA: TGTGCCAGCTCGCCGGGACAGGGATTAGCTGAAGCTTTCTTT. The variable domain in full, completed from reference TRBV18 and TRBJ1-1, reads NAGVMQNPRHLVRRRGQEARLRCSPMKGHSHVYWYRQLPEEGLKFMVYLQKENIIDESGMPKERFSAEFPKEGPSILRIQQVVRGDSAAYFCASSPGQGLAEAFFGQGTRLTVV.

The V and J genes are TRBV5-1 and TRBJ2-3; 8 bases are shared with TRBD2. Germline CDR1 reads SGHRS; CDR2 reads YFSETQ. The CDR3 sequence is 15 residues long. The V gene end was trimmed by 3 bases and the J gene end by 2 bases; junction bases not matched to a gene: 5. The CDR3 protein is CASSSNSGTTDTQYF. CDR3 DNA: TGCGCCAGCAGCTCGAATAGCGGGACCACAGATACGCAGTATTTT.

This clonotype has a count of ten or more. The V call is TRBV11-3, the J call TRBJ2-2, with TRBD2 matching over 13 bases. From germline, CDR1 is SGHNT and CDR2 YENEEA. The CDR3 has 17 amino acids. Losses at the gene ends were 2 bases for V and 7 bases for J; bases not matched to a gene: 7. DNA of the CDR3: TGTGCCAGCAGCTTACGAGGACTAGCGGGAGAAGTCGGGGAGCTGTTTTTT. Translated: CASSLRGLAGEVGELFF.

This clonotype was found many times. The chain combines TRBV12-3 or TRBV12-4 with TRBJ1-1, with unresolved D. Trimming left V 7 bases short and J 8 bases short, with 11 bases between. The CDR3 contains 11 residues. The CDR3: CASILGLEAFF. The CDR3 DNA follows: TGTGCCAGCATCTTGGGGTTAGAAGCTTTCTTT.

Ten or more counts support this clonotype. The chain combines TRBV5-5 with TRBJ2-1; no clear D gene. The CDR3 covers 14 residues. Looked up from germline, CDR1 is SGHKS and CDR2 is YYEKEE (reference sequence). Trimming took off 0 bases at V and 7 bases at J, with 11 bases between the two ends. Here the CDR3 DNA reads TGTGCCAGCAGCTTGGGCCCATATGGGAATGAGCAGTTCTTC. Translated: CASSLGPYGNEQFF.

There are many counts of this clonotype. The rearrangement links TRBV7-9 to TRBJ2-5; TRBD1 aligns across 10 bases. The CDR3 has 19 residues. CDR1 is SEHNR, CDR2 FQNEAQ, per germline (reference sequence). After removal of 4 bases from V and 1 base from J, the junction contained 15 bases not matched to a gene. Here the CDR3 DNA reads TGTGCCAGCAGCTACAAGTGGGGACAGGGGTCATCTACCCAAGAGACCCAGTACTTC. It translates to CASSYKWGQGSSTQETQYF.

This clonotype was picked up many times. The chain has TRBV9 and TRBJ2-3, with TRBD2 as a possible D gene (5 bases). Germline-derived CDR1 and CDR2 are SGDLS and YYNGEE. V was shortened by 0 bases and J by 6 bases, with 11 bases between the two germline ends. This CDR3 has 14 amino acids. The CDR3 DNA sequence: TGTGCCAGCAGCGTAGCCGGGGAAGAGGATACGCAGTATTTT. This encodes CASSVAGEEDTQYF.

This clonotype was seen ten or more times. The chain links TRBV7-2 to TRBJ2-7, with D possibly matching TRBD2 (6 bases). Germline lookup yields CDR1 SGHTA and CDR2 FQGNSA. V lost 4 bases and J 6 bases, leaving 19 bases between the germline ends. The CDR3 runs to 15 residues. CDR3 sequence (DNA): TGTGCCAGCAGCTCTAGGCTAACGGGAGACGGCGAGCAGTACTTC. This sequence encodes CASSSRLTGDGEQYF.

J is TRBJ2-7 and V is TRBV6-2 or TRBV6-3; D possibly corresponds to TRBD2 (6 bases). The CDR3 length is 14 residues. V was pared by 2 bases and J by 3 bases, with 11 bases between. Looked up from germline, CDR1 is MNHEY and CDR2 is SVGEGT. The CDR3 protein is CASSYGTQGYEQYF. CDR3 sequence (DNA): TGTGCCAGCAGTTACGGGACTCAGGGCTACGAGCAGTACTTC.

This clonotype has a count of ten or more. The CDR3, as DNA: TGTGCCAGCAGTTTAGCTGGGGGGAGAGATACGCAGTATTTT. This sequence encodes CASSLAGGRDTQYF. The chain has TRBV12-3 or TRBV12-4 and TRBJ2-3; the D gene is possibly TRBD2 (6 bases). Trimming removed 0 bases at V and 5 bases at J, with 9 bases between. The CDR3 is 14 residues long.